Listed below are T cell receptor beta chains from one sample, sequenced in a study of blood T cells in healthy people across ages. TCRdb reprocessed the 5' RACE reads via MiXCR and lists one record per CDR3 protein. The table records roughly 2 million distinct CDR3 sequences, 40% to 55% of them present only once. The sample was blood. The receptors were gathered from a woman in her 40s in good health. Each CDR3 is given with its conserved first and last residue. A D gene is named only where the DNA matches it firmly. Part of the rows lack a size; the others show once, few, many or a class for expanded clones.

J gene	D gene	V gene	clone size	CDR3 protein	CDR3 DNA
TRBJ2-2	TRBD2	TRBV9	.	CASSGSFSGVIAGELFF	TGTGCCAGCAGCGGATCATTTAGCGGGGTGATCGCCGGGGAGCTGTTTTTT
TRBJ2-7	TRBD1	TRBV6-6	.	CASSYSRTGKKIHEQYF	TGTGCCAGCAGTTACTCGCGGACAGGGAAGAAGATCCACGAGCAGTACTTC
TRBJ1-2	.	TRBV12-3/TRBV12-4	few	CASRAGEGGNGYTF	TGTGCCAGCAGAGCCGGGGAAGGGGGGAATGGCTACACCTTC
TRBJ2-4	TRBD1	TRBV15	few	CATSPGGVGKNIQYF	TGTGCCACCAGCCCAGGGGGCGTCGGCAAAAACATTCAGTACTTC
TRBJ1-4	.	TRBV15	.	CATSPDRGTNEKLFF	TGTGCCACCAGTCCTGACCGGGGGACTAATGAAAAACTGTTTTTT
TRBJ2-1	.	TRBV20-1	.	CSARGQEIFNEQFF	TGCAGTGCTAGAGGACAGGAGATCTTCAATGAGCAGTTCTTC
TRBJ1-2	.	TRBV6-5	.	CASSYSLRDTNYGYTF	TGTGCCAGCAGTTACTCGCTAAGGGATACCAACTATGGCTACACCTTC
TRBJ1-1	.	TRBV12-3/TRBV12-4	.	CASSNREGYTEAFF	TGTGCCAGCAGCAACAGGGAAGGGTACACTGAAGCTTTCTTT
TRBJ2-5	TRBD2	TRBV20-1	.	CSDAGGPQETQYF	TGCAGTGATGCGGGGGGGCCCCAAGAGACCCAGTACTTC
TRBJ2-4	.	TRBV6-2/TRBV6-3	.	CASSPRGDPKNSQYF	TGTGCCAGCAGCCCCAGGGGGGACCCCAAAAACAGTCAGTACTTC
TRBJ2-5	.	TRBV20-1	.	CSADGAAGFTETQYF	TGCAGTGCAGACGGCGCGGCGGGCTTTACGGAGACCCAGTACTTC
TRBJ2-1	TRBD2	TRBV4-1	.	CAGSLSGGKQFF	TGCGCCGGCAGCCTTAGCGGGGGGAAGCAGTTCTTC
TRBJ2-3	.	TRBV20-1	few	CSATDRLGTDTQYF	TGCAGTGCTACGGACCGGTTGGGGACAGATACGCAGTATTTT
TRBJ1-4	.	TRBV20-1	.	CSAEDSSNEKLFF	TGCAGTGCCGAGGACAGCTCTAATGAAAAACTGTTTTTT
TRBJ2-1	.	TRBV11-1	.	CASSSRWQSSYNEQFF	TGTGCCAGCAGCTCTCGGTGGCAAAGCTCCTACAATGAGCAGTTCTTC